Listed here are 25 T cell receptor beta chains from one sample, sequenced in a study of PD-L1 blockade in urothelial cancer. The time point was: pretreatment peripheral blood. Sequencing was performed with immunoSEQ multiplex PCR; in TCRdb, only in-frame clones are kept and a portion is missing. Counted here are about 80,000 clones, 70% to 90% occurring once; the ten biggest clones make up 5.5% to 7.5%. Source: PBMCs, taken around atezolizumab (anti-PD-L1) treatment. These receptors came from a man in his forties with urothelial cancer.

V gene TRBV4-1 combines with J gene TRBJ2-5; D might be TRBD1 (6 bases). The CDR3 is 13 residues long. Trimming took 4 bases from V and 4 from J, leaving 10 bases between them. Looked up from germline, CDR1 is MGHRA and CDR2 is YSYEKL. The CDR3 protein is CASSRLQGETQYF. Written as DNA, the CDR3 is TGCGCCAGCAGCCGCCTACAGGGAGAGACCCAGTACTTC.

This clone was seen a handful of times. The chain is built from TRBV19 and TRBJ1-2, with D perhaps matching TRBD1 (6 bases). Germline CDR1 and CDR2: LNHDA and SQIVND (reference sequence). CDR3 length: 13 amino acids. V dropped 3 bases and J dropped 4 bases, with 9 bases sitting between them. The CDR3, as DNA: TGTGCCAGTAGTATGAGGACAGCCTATGGCTACACCTTC. Translation gives CASSMRTAYGYTF.

V usage is TRBV6-1 and J usage is TRBJ1-1; D ambiguous. V gave up 2 bases and J gave up 4 bases, with 14 bases separating them. Germline CDR1 and CDR2: MNHNS and SASEGT. This CDR3 spans 15 amino acids. As DNA, the CDR3 is TGTGCCAGCAGTGAAAATCCAGGTATGGGCACTGAAGCTTTCTTT. Amino acid sequence: CASSENPGMGTEAFF.

This chain uses TRBV5-8 with TRBJ1-5; D unclear. Germline CDR1 is SGHTS and CDR2 is YDEGEE. The CDR3 spans 14 residues. V gave up 0 bases and J gave up 5 bases, with 9 bases separating them. CDR3 region: CASSLAAGDQPQHF. The CDR3 coding sequence is TGTGCCAGCAGCTTGGCCGCGGGAGATCAGCCCCAGCATTTT.

The V gene is TRBV7-2, the J gene TRBJ1-1; 11 bases map to TRBD1. Germline lookup yields CDR1 SGHTA and CDR2 FQGNSA. The CDR3 has 14 residues. Germline trimming cut 5 bases from V and 5 bases from J; bases unmatched to any gene: 4. The CDR3 region is CASSRDRGGTEAFF. The CDR3 DNA sequence: TGTGCCAGCAGCCGGGACAGGGGGGGGACTGAAGCTTTCTTT.

This clone came up once. The rearrangement links TRBV18 to TRBJ1-1, with D maybe TRBD1 (6 bases). Looked up from germline, CDR1 is KGHSH and CDR2 is LQKENI. Trimming pared 6 bases from V and 4 bases from J, leaving 15 bases between. There are 14 residues in the CDR3. CDR3 nucleotide sequence: TGTGCCAGCTCCCCCTATGGGGGCGGCACTGAAGCTTTCTTT. This encodes CASSPYGGGTEAFF.

CDR3: CALETRDSQPYEQYF. The CDR3 region has the DNA TGCGCCCTTGAAACTCGGGACAGTCAGCCCTACGAGCAGTACTTC. The chain has TRBV23-1 and TRBJ2-7; TRBD1 aligns across 7 bases. TRBV23-1 is given ORF status, its function remaining uncertain. The ends lost 11 bases at V and 2 bases at J; junction bases unmatched: 15. The CDR3 covers 15 residues.

J is TRBJ2-5 and V is TRBV29-1; 8 bases map to TRBD2. The CDR3 runs 16 residues. Trimming took 4 bases from V and 5 from J; bases not matched to a gene: 15. Germline V gene sequence: CDR1 SQVTM, CDR2 ANQGSEA. CDR3 nucleotides: TGCAGCGTTGTCCGGCCCGGGACTAGTTCGTCTGAGACCCAGTACTTC. This translates into CSVVRPGTSSSETQYF. The whole variable domain, remainder taken from reference TRBV29-1 and TRBJ2-5, is SAVISQKPSRDICQRGTSLTIQCQVDSQVTMMFWYRQQPGQSLTLIATANQGSEATYESGFVIDKFPISRPNLTFSTLTVSNMSPEDSSIYLCSVVRPGTSSSETQYFGPGTRLLVL.

The gene calls are TRBV2 and TRBJ2-1; no firm D call. Germline values: CDR1 SNHLY, CDR2 FYNNEI. V was shortened by 4 bases and J by 14 bases, with 12 bases between the two germline ends. This CDR3 contains 11 residues. CDR3 coding DNA: TGTGCCAGCAGTGTAACGCGGTATGAGTTCTTC. Encoded protein: CASSVTRYEFF.

The chain has TRBV19 and TRBJ2-7, with D tentatively TRBD1 (8 bases). Per germline, CDR1 LNHDA and CDR2 SQIVND (reference sequence). With 5 bases removed from V and 2 bases from J, the gap between germline ends came to 16 bases. The CDR3 spans 15 residues. The chain's CDR3 is CASSEQGGIPYEQYF. The DNA of the CDR3 is TGTGCCAGTAGTGAACAGGGGGGGATCCCCTACGAGCAGTACTTC.

V and J are TRBV15 and TRBJ2-7, with D tentatively TRBD2 (6 bases). CDR1 LNHNV and CDR2 YYDKDF come from the germline V gene (reference sequence). The CDR3 has 16 residues. V dropped 0 bases and J dropped 4 bases, with 16 bases sitting between them. CDR3 residues: CATSRDQLAPHYEQYF. The CDR3 nucleotides are TGTGCCACCAGCAGAGATCAGCTAGCGCCGCATTACGAGCAGTACTTC.

The rearrangement joins TRBV11-2 to TRBJ1-4; D unclear. CDR3 size: 16 residues. Trimming left V 0 bases short and J 0 bases short, with 8 bases between. Per the germline V gene, CDR1 is SGHAT and CDR2 is FQNNGV. The CDR3 spells CASSLDRSATNEKLFF. The CDR3 region has the DNA TGTGCCAGCAGCTTAGATCGGAGTGCAACTAATGAAAAACTGTTTTTT.

This clone was counted only a few times. The genes are TRBV30 and TRBJ2-1; D is uncertain. The CDR3 runs to 12 residues. Per the germline V gene, CDR1 is GTSNPN and CDR2 is SVGIG (reference sequence). Trimming removed 0 bases at V and 10 bases at J, with 10 bases between. CDR3 amino acids: CAWSVRLWEQFF. As DNA, the CDR3 is TGTGCCTGGAGTGTACGACTTTGGGAGCAGTTCTTC. Drawing the rest from reference TRBV30 and TRBJ2-1, the complete variable domain is SQTIHQWPATLVQPVGSPLSLECTVEGTSNPNLYWYRQAAGRGLQLLFYSVGIGQISSEVPQNLSASRPQDRQFILSSKKLLLSDSGFYLCAWSVRLWEQFFGPGTRLTVL.

The V and J genes are TRBV10-2 and TRBJ1-3; D gene unclear. The CDR3 totals 15 residues. The germline V gene has CDR1 WSHSY and CDR2 SAAADI. Between the trimmed V and J ends, which lost 0 bases and 0 bases, there was a span of 6 bases. The chain's CDR3 is CASSESWASGNTIYF. The CDR3 bases are TGCGCCAGCAGTGAGTCGTGGGCCTCTGGAAACACCATATATTTT.

About this clone itself: Germline and junction disagree at one end, which may indicate a read error. This rearrangement joins TRBV19 to TRBJ1-4; D is uncertain. The CDR3 contains 13 residues. The V gene's germline CDR1 is LNHDA and CDR2 SQIVND (reference sequence). This CDR3 reads CASSIGEGSPRVF. Written as DNA, the CDR3 is TGTGCCAGTAGTATAGGCGAGGGCAGCCCTCGAGTTTTT.

The chain employs TRBV13 and TRBJ2-4, with D perhaps TRBD2 (5 bases). Germline CDR1 reads PRHDT; CDR2 reads FYEKMQ (reference sequence). V gave up 7 bases and J gave up 5 bases, with 12 bases separating them. The CDR3 contains 13 residues. The CDR3 sequence is CASKRVSENIQYF. CDR3 nucleotide sequence: TGTGCCAGCAAGAGGGTTTCGGAAAACATTCAGTACTTC.

J is TRBJ2-3 and V is TRBV19, with TRBD2 matching 9 bases. CDR1 and CDR2 from the germline V gene are LNHDA and SQIVND (reference sequence). This CDR3 spans 16 amino acids. V shed 7 bases and J 1 base; nucleotides not matched to a gene: 9. The CDR3 DNA is TGTGCCAGTAAATCGCGGTGGACTAGCGGCACAGATACGCAGTATTTT. This gives the protein CASKSRWTSGTDTQYF.

The genes are TRBV28 and TRBJ1-5, with D maybe TRBD1 (5 bases). CDR1 is MDHEN, CDR2 SYDVKM, per germline. With 3 bases removed from V and 1 base from J, the gap between germline ends came to 10 bases. The CDR3 is made up of 15 amino acids. CDR3 nucleotide sequence: TGTGCCAGCAGTTTGACCAGGGCCAGCAATCAGCCCCAGCATTTT. It translates to CASSLTRASNQPQHF.

The rearrangement links TRBV30 to TRBJ2-1; 9 bases align to TRBD2. The germline gives CDR1 GTSNPN, CDR2 SVGIG (reference sequence). The CDR3 runs to 15 residues. V lost 1 base and J lost 4; bases outside the gene matches: 5. This CDR3 reads CAWSELAGKYNEQFF. CDR3 DNA: TGTGCCTGGAGTGAACTAGCGGGTAAATACAATGAGCAGTTCTTC.

This chain uses TRBV29-1 with TRBJ2-1; D is possibly TRBD1 (5 bases). This CDR3 is 12 amino acids long. From germline, CDR1 is SQVTM and CDR2 ANQGSEA. Trimming pared 2 bases from V and 12 bases from J, leaving 14 bases between. The CDR3 here is CSVETAGQGQFF. CDR3 nucleotides: TGCAGCGTTGAAACTGCAGGCCAGGGGCAGTTCTTC.

As DNA, the CDR3 is TGCAGTGCTAGTATCTATGAGCAGTTCTTC. Encoded protein: CSASIYEQFF. The V gene is TRBV20-1, the J gene TRBJ2-1; D uncertain. Germline loops: CDR1 DFQATT, CDR2 SNEGSKA (reference sequence). The CDR3 loop spans 10 amino acids. The V end was cut by 3 bases, the J end by 8 bases, with 5 bases between.

The V gene is TRBV30, the J gene TRBJ2-3; 7 nucleotides align to TRBD2. The CDR3 loop spans 16 amino acids. The V segment lost 0 bases and the J segment 0 bases; nucleotides outside the gene matches: 6. CDR1 is GTSNPN and CDR2 is SVGIG in the germline V gene (reference sequence). The CDR3 is CAWSVGLAASTDTQYF. DNA for the CDR3: TGTGCCTGGAGTGTTGGCCTAGCGGCTAGCACAGATACGCAGTATTTT.

The chain is built from TRBV30 and TRBJ2-7, with 9 nucleotides matching TRBD2. This CDR3 has 13 residues. CDR1 is GTSNPN and CDR2 is SVGIG in the germline V gene (reference sequence). The trim removed 3 bases at V and 5 bases at J, leaving 5 bases unmatched. This chain's CDR3 is CAWRVAGEDEQYF. CDR3 DNA sequence: TGTGCCTGGAGGGTAGCGGGAGAAGACGAGCAGTACTTC.

V and J are TRBV9 and TRBJ2-2; 14 nucleotides line up with TRBD2. The CDR3 is 16 amino acids. Germline values: CDR1 SGDLS, CDR2 YYNGEE. With 2 bases clipped from V and 8 bases from J, the junction kept 5 bases outside the gene matches. The CDR3 DNA sequence: TGTGCCAGCAGCGTTGGGGGGACTAGCGGGAGTGGGGAGCTGTTTTTT. Amino acid sequence: CASSVGGTSGSGELFF. The full variable domain, in which reference TRBV9 and TRBJ2-2 provide the parts outside the CDR3, is DSGVTQTPKHLITATGQRVTLRCSPRSGDLSVYWYQQSLDQGLQFLIQYYNGEERAKGNILERFSAQQFPDLHSELNLSSLELGDSALYFCASSVGGTSGSGELFFGEGSRLTVL.

The rearrangement links TRBV10-2 to TRBJ2-7; 12 nucleotides align to TRBD1. Germline CDR1 and CDR2: WSHSY and SAAADI. CDR3 length: 13 amino acids. Trimming cost V 11 bases and J 7 bases; bases outside gene matches: 9. CDR3 nucleotide sequence: TGCGCCCCCAAAGGGACAGGGGGCGTAGAGCAGTACTTC. It translates to CAPKGTGGVEQYF.